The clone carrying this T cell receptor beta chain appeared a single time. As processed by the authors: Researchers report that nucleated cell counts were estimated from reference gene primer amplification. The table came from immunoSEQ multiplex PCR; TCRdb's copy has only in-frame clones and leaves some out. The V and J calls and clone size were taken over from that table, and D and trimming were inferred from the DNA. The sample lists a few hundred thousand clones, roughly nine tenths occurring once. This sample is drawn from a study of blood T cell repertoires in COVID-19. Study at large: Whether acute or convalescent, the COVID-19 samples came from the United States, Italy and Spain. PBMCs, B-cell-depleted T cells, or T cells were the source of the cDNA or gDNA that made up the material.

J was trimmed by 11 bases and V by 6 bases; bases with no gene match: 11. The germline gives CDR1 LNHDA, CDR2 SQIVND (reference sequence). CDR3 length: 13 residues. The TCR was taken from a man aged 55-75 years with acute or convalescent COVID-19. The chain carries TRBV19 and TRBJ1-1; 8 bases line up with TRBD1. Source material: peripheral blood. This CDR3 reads CASRQRVTGDAFF. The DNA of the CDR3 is TGTGCCAGTAGACAAAGGGTGACAGGGGACGCTTTCTTT. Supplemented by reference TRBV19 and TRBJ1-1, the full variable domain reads DGGITQSPKYLFRKEGQNVTLSCEQNLNHDAMYWYRQDPGQGLRLIYYSQIVNDFQKGDIAEGYSVSREKKESFPLTVTSAQKNPTAFYLCASRQRVTGDAFFGQGTRLTVV.